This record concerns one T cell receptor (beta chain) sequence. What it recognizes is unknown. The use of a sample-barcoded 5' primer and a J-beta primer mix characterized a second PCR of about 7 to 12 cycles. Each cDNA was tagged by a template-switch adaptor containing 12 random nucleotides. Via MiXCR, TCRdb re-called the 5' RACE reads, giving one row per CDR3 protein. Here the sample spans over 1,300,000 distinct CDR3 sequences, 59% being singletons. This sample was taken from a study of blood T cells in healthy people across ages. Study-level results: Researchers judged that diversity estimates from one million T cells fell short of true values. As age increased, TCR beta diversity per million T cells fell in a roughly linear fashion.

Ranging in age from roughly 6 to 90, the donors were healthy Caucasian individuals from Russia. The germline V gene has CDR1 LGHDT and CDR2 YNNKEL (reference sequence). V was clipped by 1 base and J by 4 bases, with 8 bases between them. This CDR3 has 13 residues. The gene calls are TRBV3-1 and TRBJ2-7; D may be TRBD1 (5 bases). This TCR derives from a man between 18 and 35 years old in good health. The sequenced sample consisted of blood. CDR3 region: CASSQAGFYEQYF. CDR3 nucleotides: TGTGCCAGCAGCCAAGCAGGGTTTTACGAGCAGTACTTC.